Listed here is a single TCR beta chain. The data were produced by immunoSEQ multiplex PCR, yet TCRdb's version contains in-frame clones alone and is incomplete. The sample holds tens of thousands of clones, 65% to 80% seen once. The sample is drawn from a study of blood T cell repertoires in COVID-19. Per the germline V gene, CDR1 is PRHDT and CDR2 is FYEKMQ (reference sequence). Trimming cost V 5 bases and J 2 bases; bases outside gene matches: 6. The CDR3 totals 15 residues. Sequenced: peripheral blood. This chain joins TRBV13 and TRBJ2-1, with 7 bases matching TRBD2. This TCR was sampled from a man in his fifties or sixties with active or convalescent COVID-19. In DNA form, the CDR3 reads TGTGCCAGCAGCCCTCTAGCGGACCCCTACAATGAGCAGTTCTTC. Encoded protein: CASSPLADPYNEQFF.